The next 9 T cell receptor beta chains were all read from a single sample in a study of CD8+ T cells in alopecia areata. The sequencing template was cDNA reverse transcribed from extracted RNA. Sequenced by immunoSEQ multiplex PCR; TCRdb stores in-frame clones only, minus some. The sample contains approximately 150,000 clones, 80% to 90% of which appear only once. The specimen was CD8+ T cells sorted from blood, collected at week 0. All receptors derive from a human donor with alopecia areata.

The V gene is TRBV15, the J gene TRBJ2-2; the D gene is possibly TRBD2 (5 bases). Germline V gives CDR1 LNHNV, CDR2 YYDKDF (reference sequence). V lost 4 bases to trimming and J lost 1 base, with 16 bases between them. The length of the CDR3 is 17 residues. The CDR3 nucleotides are TGTGCCACCAGCACCAGCGCAGCGGAACTGAACACCGGGGAGCTGTTTTTT. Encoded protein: CATSTSAAELNTGELFF.

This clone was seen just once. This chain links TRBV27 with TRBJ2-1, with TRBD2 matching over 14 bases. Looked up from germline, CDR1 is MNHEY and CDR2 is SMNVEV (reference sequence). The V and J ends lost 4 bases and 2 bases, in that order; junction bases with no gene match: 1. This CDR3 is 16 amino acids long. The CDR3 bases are TGTGCCAGCAGTTCGGGACTAGCGGGGGCCTACAATGAGCAGTTCTTC. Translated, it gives CASSSGLAGAYNEQFF.

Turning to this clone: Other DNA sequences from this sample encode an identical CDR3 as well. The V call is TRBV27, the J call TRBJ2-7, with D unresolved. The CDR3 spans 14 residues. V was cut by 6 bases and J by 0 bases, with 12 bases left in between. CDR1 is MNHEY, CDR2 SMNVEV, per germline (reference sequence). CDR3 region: CASSLTPSSYEQYF. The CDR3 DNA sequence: TGTGCCAGCAGCCTGACTCCGAGCTCCTACGAGCAGTACTTC.

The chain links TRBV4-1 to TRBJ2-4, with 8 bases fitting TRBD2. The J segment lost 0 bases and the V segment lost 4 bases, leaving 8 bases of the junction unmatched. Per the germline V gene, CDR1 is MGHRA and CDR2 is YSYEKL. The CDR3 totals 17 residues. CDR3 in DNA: TGCGCCAGCAGCCCATTCACGGGAGGGCTAGCCAAAAACATTCAGTACTTC. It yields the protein CASSPFTGGLAKNIQYF.

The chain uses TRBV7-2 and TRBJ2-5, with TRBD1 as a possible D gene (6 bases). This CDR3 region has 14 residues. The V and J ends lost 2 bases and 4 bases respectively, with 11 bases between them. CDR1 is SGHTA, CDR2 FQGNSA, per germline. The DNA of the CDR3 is TGTGCCAGCAGCTTACCGGACAGTGGAGAGACCCAGTACTTC. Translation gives CASSLPDSGETQYF.

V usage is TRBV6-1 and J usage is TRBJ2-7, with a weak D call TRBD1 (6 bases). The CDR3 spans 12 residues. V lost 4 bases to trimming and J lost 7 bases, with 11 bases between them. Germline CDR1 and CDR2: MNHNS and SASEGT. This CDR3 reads CASSGGGLEQYF. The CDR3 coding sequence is TGTGCCAGCAGTGGTGGGGGCTTGGAGCAGTACTTC.

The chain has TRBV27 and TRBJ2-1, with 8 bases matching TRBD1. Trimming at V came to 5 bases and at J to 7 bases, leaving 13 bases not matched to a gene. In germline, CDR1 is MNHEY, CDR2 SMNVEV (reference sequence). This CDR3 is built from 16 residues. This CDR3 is CASSPSGQGAKNEQFF. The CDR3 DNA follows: TGTGCCAGCAGTCCGTCCGGACAGGGCGCGAAGAATGAGCAGTTCTTC.

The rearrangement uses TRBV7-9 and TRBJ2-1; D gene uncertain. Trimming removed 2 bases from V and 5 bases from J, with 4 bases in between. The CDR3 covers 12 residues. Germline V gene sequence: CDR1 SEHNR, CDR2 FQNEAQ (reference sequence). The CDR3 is CASSLYDNEQFF. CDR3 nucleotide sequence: TGTGCCAGCAGCTTATACGACAATGAGCAGTTCTTC.

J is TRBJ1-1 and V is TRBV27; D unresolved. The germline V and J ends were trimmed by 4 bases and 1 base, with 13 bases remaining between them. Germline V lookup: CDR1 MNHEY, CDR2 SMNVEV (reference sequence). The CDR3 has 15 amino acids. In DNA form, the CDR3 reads TGTGCCAGCAGTTCCCTACGGGCAGAGAACACTGAAGCTTTCTTT. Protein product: CASSSLRAENTEAFF.